Listed here are 21 T cell receptor beta chains from one sample, sequenced in a study of T-cell memory formation after mild COVID-19. Each CDR3 protein is one row after TCRdb ran MiXCR on the 5' RACE reads. The sample includes 85,000 to 120,000 distinct CDR3 sequences, 17% seen only once; the top ten take around 28%. Material: PBMCs or a T cell subset sorted from them (not recorded which). The receptors derive from an adult woman who had mild COVID-19 (a few samples of this study predate the infection). Cell type and time point are not known.

V usage is TRBV7-9 and J usage is TRBJ2-3, with 9 nucleotides matching TRBD1. Germline values: CDR1 SEHNR, CDR2 FQNEAQ (reference sequence). The V and J ends lost 5 bases and 0 bases, in that order; junction bases with no gene match: 6. CDR3 length equals 16 residues. CDR3 DNA: TGTGCCAGCAGCGTACAGGGGGCGCCCAGCACAGATACGCAGTATTTT. Translated, it gives CASSVQGAPSTDTQYF.

The J gene is TRBJ2-3, the V gene TRBV15, with 10 bases lining up with TRBD2. With V trimmed by 1 base and J by 5 bases, 6 bases remained unmatched. Germline V gene data show CDR1 as LNHNV and CDR2 as YYDKDF (reference sequence). The CDR3 consists of 16 residues. The CDR3 DNA reads as TGTGCCACCAGCAGAGGGCTAGCGGGAGAGGGAGATACGCAGTATTTT. It encodes CATSRGLAGEGDTQYF.

In this sample, this clonotype turned up a few times. This chain joins TRBV6-5 and TRBJ2-1; 11 nucleotides line up with TRBD2. With 2 bases clipped from V and 6 bases from J, the junction kept 3 bases outside the gene matches. Germline CDR1 MNHEY, CDR2 SVGAGI. The CDR3 extends over 15 amino acids. The CDR3 spells CASSYIAGGPNEQFF. The CDR3 DNA follows: TGTGCCAGCAGTTACATAGCGGGGGGGCCCAATGAGCAGTTCTTC.

The chain joins TRBV27 to TRBJ2-2, with D unclear. The CDR3 contains 14 residues. CDR1 and CDR2 (germline): MNHEY, SMNVEV (reference sequence). Trimming took off 8 bases at V and 6 bases at J, with 16 bases between the two ends. The CDR3 loop reads CASRELLGAGELFF. The CDR3, as DNA: TGTGCCAGCCGAGAGTTATTGGGCGCCGGGGAGCTGTTTTTT.

A remark on this clonotype: A junction end diverges from the germline sequence, so it may reflect a read error. This chain links TRBV7-2 with TRBJ1-1; the D gene is possibly TRBD1 (6 bases). The germline V gene has CDR1 SGHTA and CDR2 FQGNSA. CDR3 length equals 16 residues. The CDR3 loop reads CASSFTGALWGTEAIF. CDR3 DNA sequence: TGTGCCAGCAGCTTCACGGGGGCGCTCTGGGGCACTGAAGCTATCTTT.

The chain recombines TRBV6-2 or TRBV6-3 with TRBJ1-6, with D perhaps TRBD1 (5 bases). Germline assignment: CDR1 MNHEY and CDR2 SVGEGT. Trimming left V 5 bases short and J 7 bases short, with 18 bases between. CDR3 length: 16 residues. This CDR3 reads CASSKIQDAPNSPLHF. The CDR3 DNA sequence: TGTGCCAGCAGTAAAATACAGGACGCCCCGAATTCACCCCTCCACTTT.

This clonotype was counted between two and nine times. This sequence joins TRBV5-1 and TRBJ1-6; D is uncertain. Germline CDR1 reads SGHRS; CDR2 reads YFSETQ. Deletions cut 4 bases from V and 7 bases from J, with 15 bases between. The CDR3 contains 15 residues. CDR3 protein: CASSLTGYFNSPLHF. The CDR3 coding sequence is TGCGCCAGCAGCCTGACCGGATATTTCAATTCACCCCTCCACTTT.

This clonotype has just a few counts. The rearrangement joins TRBV6-2 or TRBV6-3 to TRBJ2-5; D is unresolved. Germline V gives CDR1 MNHEY, CDR2 SVGEGT. V was pared by 5 bases and J by 0 bases, with 10 bases between. This CDR3 has 14 amino acids. The CDR3 loop reads CASSTQVNQETQYF. The CDR3, as DNA: TGTGCCAGCAGTACCCAGGTTAACCAAGAGACCCAGTACTTC.

The chain recombines TRBV20-1 with TRBJ1-1; 9 positions match TRBD1. The germline V gene encodes CDR1 DFQATT and CDR2 SNEGSKA (reference sequence). The CDR3 is 14 residues long. The V gene end was trimmed by 5 bases and the J gene end by 3 bases; junction bases not matched to a gene: 7. CDR3 residues: CSAGTGYVDTEAFF. CDR3 DNA sequence: TGCAGTGCTGGGACAGGGTATGTAGACACTGAAGCTTTCTTT.

The V and J genes are TRBV12-3 or TRBV12-4 and TRBJ1-1; 10 bases agree with TRBD1. This CDR3 is 15 amino acids long. With V trimmed by 5 bases and J by 6 bases, 9 bases remained unmatched. CDR3 DNA sequence: TGTGCCAGCAGTAATTGGGGACAGGGGCTACCTGAAGCTTTCTTT. This encodes CASSNWGQGLPEAFF.

This chain links TRBV29-1 with TRBJ2-1, with a possible D match to TRBD1 (6 bases). This CDR3 contains 16 residues. V was cut by 3 bases and J by 0 bases, with 15 bases left in between. The germline CDR1 and CDR2 sequences are SQVTM and ANQGSEA. Here the CDR3 DNA reads TGCAGCGTTGATTGGGTCACAGGGACCTCCTACAATGAGCAGTTCTTC. Its protein is CSVDWVTGTSYNEQFF.

This clonotype was detected a few times. The chain combines TRBV4-1 with TRBJ2-1; possibly TRBD1 for D (5 bases). V lost 0 bases and J 9 bases, leaving 18 bases between the germline ends. Germline V gene sequence: CDR1 MGHRA, CDR2 YSYEKL. The CDR3 has 16 residues. This chain's CDR3 is CASSQEGAGSSPEQFF. The CDR3 nucleotides read TGCGCCAGCAGCCAAGAGGGCGCAGGGTCGAGCCCTGAGCAGTTCTTC.

V gene TRBV20-1 combines with J gene TRBJ2-7; D tentatively fits TRBD1 or TRBD2 (7 bases each). With 0 bases removed from V and 3 bases from J, the gap between germline ends came to 15 bases. This CDR3 contains 15 residues. Germline V gene lookup returns CDR1 DFQATT and CDR2 SNEGSKA (reference sequence). The CDR3 here is CSARDHQGEGYEQYF. The CDR3 coding sequence is TGCAGTGCTAGAGATCACCAGGGGGAGGGCTACGAGCAGTACTTC.

The chain couples TRBV27 to TRBJ2-5, with TRBD2 matching 10 bases. Losses at the gene ends were 3 bases for V and 4 bases for J; bases not matched to a gene: 2. The CDR3 has 14 amino acids. Per the germline V gene, CDR1 is MNHEY and CDR2 is SMNVEV (reference sequence). The CDR3 protein is CASSLSSGRETQYF. CDR3 nucleotide sequence: TGTGCCAGCAGTTTGTCTAGCGGGAGAGAGACCCAGTACTTC.

A few counts support this clonotype. The chain employs TRBV13 and TRBJ2-2; possibly TRBD1 for D (5 bases). The germline CDR1 and CDR2 sequences are PRHDT and FYEKMQ (reference sequence). Trimming removed 0 bases at V and 4 bases at J, with 9 bases between. There are 15 residues in the CDR3. The CDR3 sequence: CASSLGHQGTGELFF. DNA of the CDR3: TGTGCCAGCAGCTTAGGCCATCAGGGCACCGGGGAGCTGTTTTTT.

V and J are TRBV7-9 and TRBJ2-7, with D unclear. CDR3 length equals 14 residues. Looked up from germline, CDR1 is SEHNR and CDR2 is FQNEAQ (reference sequence). Trimming removed 7 bases at V and 2 bases at J, with 15 bases between. The CDR3 coding sequence is TGTGCCAGCACTACTCAGACTTCTCCCTACGAGCAGTACTTC. Its protein product is CASTTQTSPYEQYF.

The chain combines TRBV7-6 with TRBJ1-6; D might be TRBD1 (5 bases). Germline CDR1 is SGHVS and CDR2 is FNYEAQ. V gave up 5 bases and J gave up 8 bases, with 19 bases separating them. The CDR3 contains 16 residues. The CDR3 sequence: CASSRSMGEIDSPLHF. CDR3 nucleotide sequence: TGTGCCAGCAGCCGGAGCATGGGGGAGATTGATTCACCCCTCCACTTT. The complete variable domain, with remaining parts taken from reference TRBV7-6 and TRBJ1-6, reads GAGVSQSPRYKVTKRGQDVALRCDPISGHVSLYWYRQALGQGPEFLTYFNYEAQQDKSGLPNDRFSAERPEGSISTLTIQRTEQRDSAMYRCASSRSMGEIDSPLHFGNGTRLTVT.

The gene calls are TRBV20-1 and TRBJ2-5; TRBD2 agrees at 11 bases. This CDR3 contains 14 residues. Germline V CDR1 and CDR2: DFQATT, SNEGSKA (reference sequence). V gave up 3 bases and J gave up 4 bases; unmatched junction bases: 4. The CDR3 DNA reads TGCAGTGCTAGCGTAGCGGGAGGGCGAGAGACCCAGTACTTC. Translated: CSASVAGGRETQYF.

This rearrangement joins TRBV7-9 to TRBJ1-2, with 7 bases matching TRBD1. Trimming at V came to 4 bases and at J to 4 bases, leaving 6 bases not matched to a gene. The CDR3 extends over 14 amino acids. Germline values: CDR1 SEHNR, CDR2 FQNEAQ (reference sequence). CDR3 sequence reads: CASSSIPGGYGYTF. Written as DNA, the CDR3 is TGTGCCAGCAGCTCCATCCCAGGGGGCTATGGCTACACCTTC.

The table lists this clonotype with a few counts. The genes are TRBV12-3 or TRBV12-4 and TRBJ2-7; TRBD2 aligns across 10 bases. CDR3 length: 15 residues. J was trimmed by 1 base and V by 7 bases; bases with no gene match: 7. CDR3 loop: CASKDSSGSSYEQYF. Written as DNA, the CDR3 is TGTGCCAGCAAAGACTCTAGCGGGAGTTCCTACGAGCAGTACTTC.

This clonotype was seen repeatedly, ten times or more. This chain links TRBV7-9 with TRBJ2-1, with TRBD1 identical over 7 bases. Germline CDR1 SEHNR, CDR2 FQNEAQ (reference sequence). The trim removed 5 bases at V and 6 bases at J, leaving 10 bases unmatched. This CDR3 is 15 amino acids long. CDR3 DNA: TGTGCCAGCAGCCCTCGGACAGGAAGAATCAATGAGCAGTTCTTC. Translation: CASSPRTGRINEQFF.